One sample yielded the 14 T cell receptor beta chains listed below, sequenced in a study of blood T cell repertoires in COVID-19. Clones were sequenced by immunoSEQ multiplex PCR, and TCRdb holds only the in-frame ones, with some missing. The sample carries over 150,000 clones, 88% recorded once. The sequenced sample consisted of PBMCs or T cells enriched from blood (not recorded which). The origin of the receptors is a woman aged 18-35 years who had recovered from COVID-19.

The genes are TRBV5-1 and TRBJ1-3, with 7 bases identical to TRBD1. Germline V gene data show CDR1 as SGHRS and CDR2 as YFSETQ. The trim removed 0 bases at V and 0 bases at J, leaving 6 bases unmatched. This CDR3 region has 17 residues. CDR3 coding DNA: TGCGCCAGCAGCTTGGCCCCAGGGGGTTCCTCTGGAAACACCATATATTTT. This codes for CASSLAPGGSSGNTIYF.

V is TRBV7-9 and J is TRBJ1-1, with D uncertain. Germline assignment: CDR1 SEHNR and CDR2 FQNEAQ (reference sequence). The CDR3 sequence is 12 residues long. V lost 10 bases and J 9 bases, leaving 18 bases between the germline ends. The CDR3 bases are TGTGCCATCCAGCGAGAATTGGGTAAAGCTTTCTTT. Its protein is CAIQRELGKAFF.

This sequence joins TRBV6-5 and TRBJ2-7; possible D gene TRBD1, 5 bases. Germline CDR1 MNHEY, CDR2 SVGAGI. V was clipped by 6 bases and J by 9 bases, with 21 bases between them. CDR3 length equals 14 residues. CDR3 protein: CASSPASSDRGQYF. The CDR3 region has the DNA TGTGCCAGCAGCCCGGCGAGTTCGGATAGGGGGCAGTACTTC.

The chain has TRBV12-3 or TRBV12-4 and TRBJ2-7; tentative D call: TRBD2 (6 bases). The V gene lost 6 bases and the J gene lost 9 bases, with 12 bases spanning the gap. CDR3 length: 11 residues. The CDR3 reads CASSPGVGQYF. CDR3 DNA sequence: TGTGCCAGCAGCCCGGGGGTGGGGCAGTACTTC.

This clone was detected only once. The chain employs TRBV15 and TRBJ2-7; 7 bases fit TRBD2. Germline trimming cut 3 bases from V and 3 bases from J; bases unmatched to any gene: 8. The length of the CDR3 is 15 residues. The germline V gene encodes CDR1 LNHNV and CDR2 YYDKDF (reference sequence). The CDR3 protein is CATSRAGLAVYEQYF. Written as DNA, the CDR3 is TGTGCCACCAGCAGGGCGGGGCTAGCGGTCTACGAGCAGTACTTC.

As concerns this clone: The identical CDR3 is also encoded by other nucleotide sequences in the sample. The chain combines TRBV18 with TRBJ2-5; 8 bases agree with TRBD2. This CDR3 region has 13 residues. Germline assignment: CDR1 KGHSH and CDR2 LQKENI. The trim removed 2 bases at V and 4 bases at J, leaving 0 bases unmatched. CDR3 DNA: TGTGCCAGCTCACCAGGACTAGCAGAGACCCAGTACTTC. Amino acids: CASSPGLAETQYF.

This rearrangement joins TRBV11-2 to TRBJ1-1, with D tentatively TRBD1 (5 bases). The CDR3 sequence is 12 residues long. V shed 5 bases and J shed 8 bases, with 12 bases lying between them. Germline values: CDR1 SGHAT, CDR2 FQNNGV. The CDR3 DNA reads as TGTGCCAGCAGCCCCGCGGGGACCGAAGCTTTCTTT. Translation: CASSPAGTEAFF.

The chain joins TRBV7-2 to TRBJ2-7; 14 nucleotides agree with TRBD2. The junction had 1 base not matched to a gene; V was cut back by 0 bases and J by 3 bases. The CDR3 length is 16 residues. The germline gives CDR1 SGHTA, CDR2 FQGNSA. The DNA of the CDR3 is TGTGCCAGCAGCTTAGCGGGGACTAGCGGGAGCTACGAGCAGTACTTC. Amino acids: CASSLAGTSGSYEQYF.

The gene calls are TRBV7-3 and TRBJ2-1; possibly TRBD2 for D (6 bases). The CDR3 runs 13 residues. CDR1 and CDR2 from the germline V gene are SGHTA and FQGTGA. Trimming left V 6 bases short and J 8 bases short, with 14 bases between. The CDR3 nucleotides are TGTGCCAGCAGGACAACCGGGGACTATGAGCAGTTCTTC. Its translation: CASRTTGDYEQFF.

V is TRBV6-5 and J is TRBJ2-2; no reliable D call. The V gene's germline CDR1 is MNHEY and CDR2 SVGAGI. V gave up 0 bases and J gave up 8 bases, with 10 bases separating them. The CDR3 length is 14 residues. CDR3 loop: CASSYSEVQGELFF. For the CDR3, the DNA is TGTGCCAGCAGTTACTCCGAGGTCCAGGGGGAGCTGTTTTTT.

The rearrangement uses TRBV7-9 and TRBJ2-3; 11 bases match TRBD2. Trimming cost V 5 bases and J 5 bases; bases outside gene matches: 9. The germline V gene encodes CDR1 SEHNR and CDR2 FQNEAQ (reference sequence). The CDR3 is 16 amino acids. CDR3 DNA: TGTGCCAGCAGCGAACATAGCGGGGGGGCAGGAGATACGCAGTATTTT. This translates into CASSEHSGGAGDTQYF.

V usage is TRBV30 and J usage is TRBJ2-5; D call uncertain. V dropped 4 bases and J dropped 2 bases, with 5 bases sitting between them. Per germline, CDR1 GTSNPN and CDR2 SVGIG (reference sequence). The CDR3 consists of 11 residues. The CDR3 protein is CAWTRQETQYF. CDR3 DNA: TGTGCCTGGACTAGGCAAGAGACCCAGTACTTC.

Only one count was recorded for this clone. This chain connects TRBV6-4 to TRBJ1-1, with D unclear. Germline V gene lookup returns CDR1 MRHNA and CDR2 SNTAGT. The CDR3 extends over 13 amino acids. V dropped 11 bases and J dropped 2 bases, with 15 bases sitting between them. The CDR3 DNA reads TGTGCCGCTAGCCGTTGGATTAACACTGAAGCTTTCTTT. It specifies CAASRWINTEAFF.

The chain carries TRBV6-1 and TRBJ1-1, with 10 bases lining up with TRBD1. The CDR3 contains 14 residues. CDR1 is MNHNS, CDR2 SASEGT, per germline. V trimming: 1 base; J trimming: 5 bases; junction bases outside the gene matches: 1. Written as DNA, the CDR3 is TGTGCCAGCAGTGAAGGGACAGGGGGTACTGAAGCTTTCTTT. Encoded protein: CASSEGTGGTEAFF.